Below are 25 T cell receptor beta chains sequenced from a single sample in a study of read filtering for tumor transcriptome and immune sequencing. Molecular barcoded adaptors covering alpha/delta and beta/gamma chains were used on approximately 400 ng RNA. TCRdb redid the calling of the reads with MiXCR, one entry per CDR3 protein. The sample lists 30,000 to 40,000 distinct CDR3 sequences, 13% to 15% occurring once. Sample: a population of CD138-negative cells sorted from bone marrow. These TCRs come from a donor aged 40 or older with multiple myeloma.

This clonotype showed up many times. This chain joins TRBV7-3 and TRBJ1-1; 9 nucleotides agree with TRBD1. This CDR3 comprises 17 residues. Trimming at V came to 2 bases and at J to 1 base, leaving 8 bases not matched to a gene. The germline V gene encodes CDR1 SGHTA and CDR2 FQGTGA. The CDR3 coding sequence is TGTGCCAGCAGCTTATACCGACCGACAGGGGGGAACACTGAAGCTTTCTTT. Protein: CASSLYRPTGGNTEAFF.

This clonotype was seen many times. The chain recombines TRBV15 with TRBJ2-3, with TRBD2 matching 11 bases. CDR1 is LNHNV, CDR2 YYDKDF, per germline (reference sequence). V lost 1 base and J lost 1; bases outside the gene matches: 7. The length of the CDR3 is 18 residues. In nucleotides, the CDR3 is TGTGCCACCAGCAGAGTCCTAGGACTAGCGGGTCGCACAGATACGCAGTATTTT. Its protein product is CATSRVLGLAGRTDTQYF. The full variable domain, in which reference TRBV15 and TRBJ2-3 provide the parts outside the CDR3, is DAMVIQNPRYQVTQFGKPVTLSCSQTLNHNVMYWYQQKSSQAPKLLFHYYDKDFNNEADTPDNFQSRRPNTSFCFLDIRSPGLGDTAMYLCATSRVLGLAGRTDTQYFGPGTRLTVL.

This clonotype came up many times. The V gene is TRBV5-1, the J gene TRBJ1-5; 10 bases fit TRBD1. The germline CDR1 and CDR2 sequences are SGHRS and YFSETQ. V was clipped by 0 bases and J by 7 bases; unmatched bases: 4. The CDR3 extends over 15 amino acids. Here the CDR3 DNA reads TGCGCCAGCAGCTTGGAGGGGACAGGGGCACAGCCCCAGCATTTT. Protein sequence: CASSLEGTGAQPQHF.

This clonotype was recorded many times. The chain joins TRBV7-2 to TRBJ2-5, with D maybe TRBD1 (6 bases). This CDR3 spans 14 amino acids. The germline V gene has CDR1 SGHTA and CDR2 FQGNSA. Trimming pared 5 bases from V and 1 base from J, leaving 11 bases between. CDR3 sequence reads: CASSTLDSQETQYF. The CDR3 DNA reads TGTGCCAGCAGCACCTTGGACAGCCAAGAGACCCAGTACTTC. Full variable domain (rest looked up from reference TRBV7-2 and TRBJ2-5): GAGVSQSPSNKVTEKGKDVELRCDPISGHTALYWYRQSLGQGLEFLIYFQGNSAPDKSGLPSDRFSAERTGGSVSTLTIQRTQQEDSAVYLCASSTLDSQETQYFGPGTRLLVL.

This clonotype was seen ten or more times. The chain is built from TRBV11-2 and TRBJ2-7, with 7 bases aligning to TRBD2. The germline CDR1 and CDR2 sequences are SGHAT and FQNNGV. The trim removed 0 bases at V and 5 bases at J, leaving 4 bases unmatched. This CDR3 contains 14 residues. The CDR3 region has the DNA TGTGCCAGCAGCTTAGACCCAGGGAGGGACGAGCAGTACTTC. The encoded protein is CASSLDPGRDEQYF.

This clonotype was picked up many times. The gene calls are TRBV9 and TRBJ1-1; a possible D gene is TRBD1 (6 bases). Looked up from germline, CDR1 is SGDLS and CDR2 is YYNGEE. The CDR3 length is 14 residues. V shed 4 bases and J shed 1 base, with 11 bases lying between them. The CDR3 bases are TGTGCCAGCAGCACTCAGACAGGGAACACTGAAGCTTTCTTT. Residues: CASSTQTGNTEAFF.

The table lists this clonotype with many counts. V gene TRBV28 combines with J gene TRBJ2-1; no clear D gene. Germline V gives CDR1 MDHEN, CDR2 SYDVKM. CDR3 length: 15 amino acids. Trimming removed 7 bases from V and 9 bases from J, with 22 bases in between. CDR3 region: CASTFFRVSLGEQFF. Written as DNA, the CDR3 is TGTGCCAGCACCTTCTTCCGGGTTTCTCTCGGTGAGCAGTTCTTC.

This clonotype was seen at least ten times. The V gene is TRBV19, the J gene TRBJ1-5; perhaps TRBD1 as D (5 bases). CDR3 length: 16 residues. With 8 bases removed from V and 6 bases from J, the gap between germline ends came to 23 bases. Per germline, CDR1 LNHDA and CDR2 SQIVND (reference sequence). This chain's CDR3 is CASGNQEGKIGQPQHF. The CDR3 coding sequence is TGTGCCAGTGGAAACCAGGAGGGGAAAATTGGTCAGCCCCAGCATTTT. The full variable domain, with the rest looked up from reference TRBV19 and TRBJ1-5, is DGGITQSPKYLFRKEGQNVTLSCEQNLNHDAMYWYRQDPGQGLRLIYYSQIVNDFQKGDIAEGYSVSREKKESFPLTVTSAQKNPTAFYLCASGNQEGKIGQPQHFGDGTRLSIL.

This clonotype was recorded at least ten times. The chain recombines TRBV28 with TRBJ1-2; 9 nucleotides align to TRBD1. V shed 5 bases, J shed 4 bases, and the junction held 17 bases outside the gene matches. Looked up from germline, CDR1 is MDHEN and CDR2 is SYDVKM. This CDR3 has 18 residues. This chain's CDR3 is CASSHKFNRGRLGYGYTF. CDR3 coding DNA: TGTGCCAGCAGTCACAAATTCAACAGGGGGCGCCTGGGCTATGGCTACACCTTC.

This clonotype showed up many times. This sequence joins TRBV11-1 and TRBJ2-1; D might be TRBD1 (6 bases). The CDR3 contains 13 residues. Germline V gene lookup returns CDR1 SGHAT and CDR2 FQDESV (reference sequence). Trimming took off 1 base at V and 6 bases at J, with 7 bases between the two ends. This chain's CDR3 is CASSLVTGNEQFF. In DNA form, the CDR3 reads TGTGCCAGCAGCTTAGTGACAGGCAATGAGCAGTTCTTC.

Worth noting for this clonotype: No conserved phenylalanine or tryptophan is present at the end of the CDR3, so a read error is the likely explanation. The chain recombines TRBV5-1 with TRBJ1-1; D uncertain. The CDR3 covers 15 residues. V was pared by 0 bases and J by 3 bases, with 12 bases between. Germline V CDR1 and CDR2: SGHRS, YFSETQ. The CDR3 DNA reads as TGCGCCAGCAGCTTGGACCCAGATAAGCACACTGAAGCTTTCCTT. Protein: CASSLDPDKHTEAFL.

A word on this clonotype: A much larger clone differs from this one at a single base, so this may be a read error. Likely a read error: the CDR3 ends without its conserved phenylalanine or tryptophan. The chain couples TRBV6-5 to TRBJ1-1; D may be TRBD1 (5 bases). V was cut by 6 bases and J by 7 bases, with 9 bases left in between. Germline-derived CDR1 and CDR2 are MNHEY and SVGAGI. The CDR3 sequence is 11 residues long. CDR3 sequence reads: CASSRDSEAFL. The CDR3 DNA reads TGTGCCAGCAGCCGCGACAGTGAAGCTTTCCTT.

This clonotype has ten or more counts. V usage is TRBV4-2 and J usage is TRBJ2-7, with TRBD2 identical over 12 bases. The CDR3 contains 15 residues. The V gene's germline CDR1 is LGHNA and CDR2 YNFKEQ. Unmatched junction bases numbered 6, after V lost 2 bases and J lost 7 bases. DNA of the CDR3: TGTGCCAGCAGCCAAAGACTAGCGGGAGACTTGGAGCAGTACTTC. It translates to CASSQRLAGDLEQYF.

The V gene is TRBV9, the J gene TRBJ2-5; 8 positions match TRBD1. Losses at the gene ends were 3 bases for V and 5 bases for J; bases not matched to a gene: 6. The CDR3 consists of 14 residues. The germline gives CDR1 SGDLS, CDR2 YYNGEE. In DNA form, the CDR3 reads TGTGCCAGCAGCGACCGGACAGGGAGGGAGACCCAGTACTTC. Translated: CASSDRTGRETQYF.

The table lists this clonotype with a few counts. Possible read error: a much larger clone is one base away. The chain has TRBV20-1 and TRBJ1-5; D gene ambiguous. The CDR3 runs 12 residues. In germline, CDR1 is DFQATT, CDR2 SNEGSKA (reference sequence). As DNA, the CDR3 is TGCAGTGCTAGAGTTCAAGATCAGCTCCAGCATTTT. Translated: CSARVQDQLQHF.

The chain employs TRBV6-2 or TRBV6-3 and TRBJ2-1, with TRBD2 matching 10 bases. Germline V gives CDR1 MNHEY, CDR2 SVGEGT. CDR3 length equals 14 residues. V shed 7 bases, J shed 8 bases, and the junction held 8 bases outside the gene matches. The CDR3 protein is CASTRTSGIYEQFF. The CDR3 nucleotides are TGTGCCAGCACCCGGACTAGCGGCATTTATGAGCAGTTCTTC.

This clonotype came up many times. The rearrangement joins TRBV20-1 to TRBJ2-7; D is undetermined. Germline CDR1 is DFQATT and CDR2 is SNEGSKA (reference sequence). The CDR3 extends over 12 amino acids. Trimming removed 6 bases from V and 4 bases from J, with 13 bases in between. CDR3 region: CSADSQFYEQYF. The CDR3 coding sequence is TGCAGTGCGGATTCGCAGTTTTACGAGCAGTACTTC.

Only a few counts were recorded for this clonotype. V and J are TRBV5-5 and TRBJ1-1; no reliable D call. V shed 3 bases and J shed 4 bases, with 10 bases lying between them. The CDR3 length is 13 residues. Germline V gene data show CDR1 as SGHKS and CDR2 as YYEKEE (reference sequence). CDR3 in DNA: TGTGCCAGCAGCTATGGTAGTGGCACTGAAGCTTTCTTT. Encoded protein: CASSYGSGTEAFF.

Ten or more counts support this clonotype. Written as DNA, the CDR3 is TGCGCCAGCAGCTTGACGCAGGACCGCACAGATACGCAGTATTTT. Translating it yields CASSLTQDRTDTQYF. V and J are TRBV5-1 and TRBJ2-3, with D hard to call. V lost 1 base and J lost 1, with 10 bases in between. The V gene's germline CDR1 is SGHRS and CDR2 YFSETQ. The CDR3 has 15 amino acids.

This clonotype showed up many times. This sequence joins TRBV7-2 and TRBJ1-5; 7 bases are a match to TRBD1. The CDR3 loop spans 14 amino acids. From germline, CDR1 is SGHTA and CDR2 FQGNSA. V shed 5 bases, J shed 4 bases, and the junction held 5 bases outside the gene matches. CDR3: CASSKDRSNQPQHF. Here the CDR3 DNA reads TGTGCCAGCAGCAAGGACAGGTCAAATCAGCCCCAGCATTTT.

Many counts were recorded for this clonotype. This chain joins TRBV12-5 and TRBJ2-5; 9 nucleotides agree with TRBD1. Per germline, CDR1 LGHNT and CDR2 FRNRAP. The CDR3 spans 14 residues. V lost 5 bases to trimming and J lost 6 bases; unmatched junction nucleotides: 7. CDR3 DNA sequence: TGTGCTAGTGGTCCGGGACAGGGTAGGAAGACCCAGTACTTC. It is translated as CASGPGQGRKTQYF.

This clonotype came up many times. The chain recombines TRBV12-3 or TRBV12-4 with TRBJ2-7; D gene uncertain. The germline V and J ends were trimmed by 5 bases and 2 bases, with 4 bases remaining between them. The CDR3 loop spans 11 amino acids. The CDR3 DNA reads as TGTGCCAGCAGTCGCGCCTACGAGCAGTACTTC. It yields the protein CASSRAYEQYF.

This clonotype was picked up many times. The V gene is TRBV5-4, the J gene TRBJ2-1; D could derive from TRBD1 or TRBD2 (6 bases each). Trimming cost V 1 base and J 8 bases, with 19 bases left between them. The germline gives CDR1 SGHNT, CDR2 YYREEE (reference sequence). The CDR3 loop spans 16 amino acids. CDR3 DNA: TGTGCCAGCAGCTTGAGTGGCGGGACAAGATGGGATGAGCAGTTCTTC. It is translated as CASSLSGGTRWDEQFF.

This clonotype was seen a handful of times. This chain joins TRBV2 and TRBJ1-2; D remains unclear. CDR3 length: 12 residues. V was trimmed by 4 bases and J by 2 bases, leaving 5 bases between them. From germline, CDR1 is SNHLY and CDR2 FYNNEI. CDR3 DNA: TGTGCCAGCAGTGTACGAAACTATGGCTACACCTTC. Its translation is CASSVRNYGYTF.

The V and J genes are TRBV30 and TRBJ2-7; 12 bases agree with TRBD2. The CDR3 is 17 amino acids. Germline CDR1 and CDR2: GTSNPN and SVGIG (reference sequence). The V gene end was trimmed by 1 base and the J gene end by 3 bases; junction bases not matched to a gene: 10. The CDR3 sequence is CAWSDYLGTSGYYEQYF. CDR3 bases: TGTGCCTGGAGTGACTATCTGGGGACTAGCGGGTACTACGAGCAGTACTTC.